Below, 14 T cell receptor beta chains from the same sample are listed, as sequenced in a study of blood T cell repertoires in COVID-19. TCRdb's copy holds only in-frame clones and misses some; the assay was immunoSEQ multiplex PCR. The sample has 350,000 to 400,000 clones, around nine tenths seen once. Sequenced: peripheral blood. The receptor source for this set is an older woman with COVID-19, enrolled during active disease.

This clone has only one observation. The chain joins TRBV7-8 to TRBJ1-2, with D unclear. V was pared by 2 bases and J by 3 bases, with 13 bases between. Looked up from germline, CDR1 is SGHVS and CDR2 is FQNEAQ. This CDR3 is 15 amino acids long. The CDR3 nucleotides are TGTGCCAGCAGCTTACATGGGCAAAAGGACTATGGCTACACCTTC. Its protein product is CASSLHGQKDYGYTF.

V and J are TRBV28 and TRBJ2-3; D unclear. The CDR3 runs to 15 residues. Germline V lookup: CDR1 MDHEN, CDR2 SYDVKM. The ends were cut back, 4 bases at V and 4 bases at J, with 15 bases in the middle. The DNA of the CDR3 is TGTGCCAGCAGTTCGCTACAGATAGGTCCAGATACGCAGTATTTT. It translates to CASSSLQIGPDTQYF.

V gene TRBV29-1 combines with J gene TRBJ1-2, with 9 bases identical to TRBD1. Germline CDR1 SQVTM, CDR2 ANQGSEA. The CDR3 covers 13 residues. V lost 7 bases to trimming and J lost 2 bases; unmatched junction nucleotides: 5. The CDR3 reads CSAAGTGNYGYTF. CDR3 DNA: TGCAGCGCCGCCGGGACAGGGAACTATGGCTACACCTTC. Looking up the rest from reference TRBV29-1 and TRBJ1-2 gives the full variable domain: SAVISQKPSRDICQRGTSLTIQCQVDSQVTMMFWYRQQPGQSLTLIATANQGSEATYESGFVIDKFPISRPNLTFSTLTVSNMSPEDSSIYLCSAAGTGNYGYTFGSGTRLTVV.

J is TRBJ2-7 and V is TRBV7-9; D gene ambiguous. Per the germline V gene, CDR1 is SEHNR and CDR2 is FQNEAQ (reference sequence). V dropped 5 bases and J dropped 7 bases, with 21 bases sitting between them. There are 15 residues in the CDR3. CDR3 DNA: TGTGCCAGCAGCCAGTCCCGGCTACAGCCTACGGAGCAGTACTTC. It is translated as CASSQSRLQPTEQYF. Using reference TRBV7-9 and TRBJ2-7 for the parts outside the CDR3, the full variable domain is DTGVSQNPRHKITKRGQNVTFRCDPISEHNRLYWYRQTLGQGPEFLTYFQNEAQLEKSRLLSDRFSAERPKGSFSTLEIQRTEQGDSAMYLCASSQSRLQPTEQYFGPGTRLTVT.

The J gene is TRBJ2-2, the V gene TRBV7-7, with 12 bases lining up with TRBD1. This CDR3 is 16 amino acids long. Germline V lookup: CDR1 SSHAT, CDR2 FNYEAQ (reference sequence). Trimming cost V 5 bases and J 5 bases; bases outside gene matches: 6. The CDR3, as DNA: TGTGCCAGCAGCCCTCGGGGACAGGGGGCGACCGGGGAGCTGTTTTTT. Translated, it gives CASSPRGQGATGELFF.

The chain is built from TRBV7-2 and TRBJ1-1; weak D call: TRBD1 (5 bases). This CDR3 is 13 amino acids long. With 1 base removed from V and 10 bases from J, the gap between germline ends came to 13 bases. Germline CDR1 reads SGHTA; CDR2 reads FQGNSA. DNA of the CDR3: TGTGCCAGCAGCTTAGGCCAGGGAGGTTCAGCTTTCTTT. It encodes CASSLGQGGSAFF.

DNA for the CDR3: TGTGCCACCAGCAGAGATATCGTAGAGACCCAGTACTTC. Protein: CATSRDIVETQYF. V gene TRBV15 combines with J gene TRBJ2-5; D not resolved. Trimming pared 0 bases from V and 4 bases from J, leaving 6 bases between. The germline CDR1 and CDR2 sequences are LNHNV and YYDKDF (reference sequence). The CDR3 is 13 residues long.

V is TRBV5-1 and J is TRBJ2-1; tentative D call: TRBD2 (6 bases). The CDR3 covers 15 residues. Per germline, CDR1 SGHRS and CDR2 YFSETQ. Trimming took 4 bases from V and 3 from J, leaving 14 bases between them. The CDR3 sequence: CASSVGLNYYNEQFF. The CDR3 DNA follows: TGCGCCAGCAGCGTAGGACTAAATTACTACAATGAGCAGTTCTTC.

The genes are TRBV29-1 and TRBJ1-1, with TRBD1 matching over 8 bases. The germline CDR1 and CDR2 sequences are SQVTM and ANQGSEA. The CDR3 runs to 14 residues. The V gene end was trimmed by 6 bases and the J gene end by 3 bases; junction bases not matched to a gene: 9. Written as DNA, the CDR3 is TGCAGCGTCAGAGCCGGGACAGGAGACACTGAAGCTTTCTTT. As protein: CSVRAGTGDTEAFF.

The chain joins TRBV4-2 to TRBJ1-2; TRBD1 matches 7 bases. The CDR3 has 15 amino acids. The germline gives CDR1 LGHNA, CDR2 YNFKEQ. J gave up 7 bases and V 3 bases, and 11 bases lay outside the gene matches. The CDR3 bases are TGTGCCAGCAGCCAGGGTTGGATACAGGGGTCTGGCTACACCTTC. The encoded protein is CASSQGWIQGSGYTF.

Turning to this clone: Other DNA sequences in the same sample also yield this CDR3. The rearrangement uses TRBV18 and TRBJ2-5, with TRBD2 matching over 12 bases. The length of the CDR3 is 15 residues. V gave up 6 bases and J gave up 1 base; unmatched junction bases: 3. Germline loops: CDR1 KGHSH, CDR2 LQKENI. In nucleotides, the CDR3 is TGTGCCAGCTCGCCGGGACTAGCGGGCCAAGAGACCCAGTACTTC. This gives the protein CASSPGLAGQETQYF.

The rearrangement uses TRBV18 and TRBJ2-3, with D maybe TRBD2 (6 bases). This CDR3 spans 15 amino acids. The germline V and J ends were trimmed by 1 base and 0 bases, with 8 bases remaining between them. CDR1 is KGHSH, CDR2 LQKENI, per germline. CDR3 residues: CASSPQSGSTDTQYF. CDR3 nucleotides: TGTGCCAGCTCACCACAGAGCGGGAGCACAGATACGCAGTATTTT.

The genes are TRBV7-9 and TRBJ2-7, with a weak D call TRBD1 (5 bases). Germline lookup yields CDR1 SEHNR and CDR2 FQNEAQ (reference sequence). This CDR3 is 14 amino acids long. The V end was cut by 0 bases, the J end by 4 bases, with 10 bases between. The CDR3 loop is CASSLAVGPYEQYF. CDR3 sequence (DNA): TGTGCCAGCAGCTTAGCTGTGGGGCCGTACGAGCAGTACTTC. The entire variable domain, with the rest obtained from reference TRBV7-9 and TRBJ2-7, is as follows: DTGVSQNPRHKITKRGQNVTFRCDPISEHNRLYWYRQTLGQGPEFLTYFQNEAQLEKSRLLSDRFSAERPKGSFSTLEIQRTEQGDSAMYLCASSLAVGPYEQYFGPGTRLTVT.

The V gene is TRBV6-2 or TRBV6-3, the J gene TRBJ2-3, with a tentative D call TRBD2 (5 bases). Between the trimmed V and J ends, which lost 6 bases and 1 base, there was a span of 11 bases. This CDR3 is 14 amino acids long. Germline V lookup: CDR1 MNHEY, CDR2 SVGEGT. The CDR3 DNA reads TGTGCCAGCAGCCCGTCCGGGGGCACAGATACGCAGTATTTT. Translating it yields CASSPSGGTDTQYF.